The 26 T cell receptor beta chains given below trace back to one sample, sequenced in a study of PD-1 blockade in classical Hodgkin lymphoma (dated by TCRdb to 2018 to 2020). The library was produced with the immunoSEQ multiplex PCR assay. Here the immuneACCESS table is served through TCRdb, limited to in-frame sequences with V and J called. Missing clones are a known gap in these copies; in checked studies unresolved V genes cover under half, and the rest lacks a known reason. Recorded for this sample are 25,000 to 35,000 clones; roughly 92% of them occurred a single time. The ten largest clones represent 2% to 2.5% of the sample. The meaning of the sample's time point label: newly diagnosed, previously untreated cHL patient sample. Sequenced material: peripheral blood mononuclear cells (PBMCs). These receptors were collected from a human donor with classical Hodgkin lymphoma.

The chain has TRBV2 and TRBJ1-5, with TRBD1 matching 9 bases. Germline lookup yields CDR1 SNHLY and CDR2 FYNNEI. The CDR3 loop spans 19 amino acids. The V and J ends lost 3 bases and 0 bases, in that order; junction bases with no gene match: 12. The DNA for the CDR3 is TGTGCCAGCAGTGATACTACAGGGGGCCCTTATTATAGCAATCAGCCCCAGCATTTT. This encodes CASSDTTGGPYYSNQPQHF. The variable domain in full, with the rest retrieved from reference TRBV2 and TRBJ1-5, is EPEVTQTPSHQVTQMGQEVILRCVPISNHLYFYWYRQILGQKVEFLVSFYNNEISEKSEIFDDQFSVERPDGSNFTLKIRSTKLEDSAMYFCASSDTTGGPYYSNQPQHFGDGTRLSIL.

V usage is TRBV4-3 and J usage is TRBJ1-4; TRBD1 might be the D (5 bases). Trimming removed 4 bases from V and 0 bases from J, with 9 bases in between. The CDR3 has 15 residues. Germline V gene lookup returns CDR1 LGHNA and CDR2 YSLEER. The CDR3 sequence: CASSPGLATNEKLFF. CDR3 sequence (DNA): TGCGCCAGCAGCCCAGGGCTTGCAACTAATGAAAAACTGTTTTTT.

The chain carries TRBV7-6 and TRBJ1-1, with D possibly matching TRBD1 (6 bases). Between the trimmed V and J ends, which lost 4 bases and 8 bases, there was a span of 8 bases. The germline CDR1 and CDR2 sequences are SGHVS and FNYEAQ. CDR3 length equals 11 residues. The CDR3 bases are TGTGCCAGCAGCTCTGGGGGCGAAGCTTTCTTT. Its protein product is CASSSGGEAFF. Drawing the rest from reference TRBV7-6 and TRBJ1-1, the complete variable domain is GAGVSQSPRYKVTKRGQDVALRCDPISGHVSLYWYRQALGQGPEFLTYFNYEAQQDKSGLPNDRFSAERPEGSISTLTIQRTEQRDSAMYRCASSSGGEAFFGQGTRLTVV.

The genes are TRBV5-4 and TRBJ2-7; D tentatively reads TRBD1 or TRBD2 (6 bases each). In germline, CDR1 is SGHNT, CDR2 YYREEE (reference sequence). The CDR3 totals 14 residues. Trimming stripped 4 bases from V and 0 bases from J, with 11 bases between. The CDR3 is CASSPWGASYEQYF. In DNA, the CDR3 is TGTGCCAGCAGCCCCTGGGGGGCCTCCTACGAGCAGTACTTC.

In its sample, this clone was seen once. This chain connects TRBV5-5 to TRBJ2-7; TRBD1 matches at 7 bases. The CDR3 has 12 amino acids. V lost 4 bases and J lost 6; bases outside the gene matches: 4. Germline V lookup: CDR1 SGHKS, CDR2 YYEKEE (reference sequence). The DNA for the CDR3 is TGTGCCAGCAGCCTAGGGACAGCCGAGCAGTACTTC. Protein product: CASSLGTAEQYF.

This chain links TRBV27 with TRBJ2-1; perhaps TRBD2 as D (7 bases). Between the trimmed V and J ends, which lost 2 bases and 8 bases, there was a span of 13 bases. The germline CDR1 and CDR2 sequences are MNHEY and SMNVEV (reference sequence). This CDR3 is built from 14 residues. The CDR3, as DNA: TGTGCCAGCAGTTTAAACCGCGGGGGCGATGAGCAGTTCTTC. Its protein product is CASSLNRGGDEQFF.

The V call is TRBV5-6, the J call TRBJ2-5; D uncertain. Germline CDR1 reads SGHDT; CDR2 reads YYEEEE. The V and J ends lost 1 base and 2 bases respectively, with 9 bases between them. The CDR3 loop spans 14 amino acids. The CDR3 region is CASSLNRLQETQYF. The CDR3 region has the DNA TGTGCCAGCAGCTTGAACAGACTTCAAGAGACCCAGTACTTC.

The rearrangement joins TRBV6-5 to TRBJ1-2; 7 bases match TRBD1. From germline, CDR1 is MNHEY and CDR2 SVGAGI. CDR3 size: 13 residues. The ends lost 4 bases at V and 8 bases at J; junction bases unmatched: 7. CDR3 region: CASSFTTGNGYTF. CDR3 DNA sequence: TGTGCCAGCAGTTTCACGACAGGGAACGGCTACACCTTC.

The V gene is TRBV20-1, the J gene TRBJ1-2; D uncertain. V was pared by 1 base and J by 4 bases, with 4 bases between. CDR1 and CDR2 from the germline V gene are DFQATT and SNEGSKA (reference sequence). The CDR3 runs to 11 residues. The CDR3 sequence: CSARVVYGYTF. In DNA, the CDR3 is TGCAGTGCTAGAGTCGTCTATGGCTACACCTTC.

The CDR3 loop reads CASNTGWSTGELFF. The CDR3 nucleotides read TGTGCCAGCAATACAGGGTGGAGCACCGGGGAGCTGTTTTTT. The chain has TRBV9 and TRBJ2-2; a weak D match, TRBD1 (6 bases). The CDR3 covers 14 residues. Trimming left V 6 bases short and J 4 bases short, with 13 bases between. CDR1 is SGDLS, CDR2 YYNGEE, per germline.

The rearrangement links TRBV18 to TRBJ2-7, with TRBD1 identical over 8 bases. CDR1 and CDR2 (germline): KGHSH, LQKENI. Losses at the gene ends were 3 bases for V and 3 bases for J; bases not matched to a gene: 4. The length of the CDR3 is 14 residues. The CDR3 DNA sequence: TGTGCCAGCTCACCGGACAGGGCCCACTACGAGCAGTACTTC. Residues: CASSPDRAHYEQYF.

J is TRBJ2-5 and V is TRBV30; perhaps TRBD2 as D (6 bases). The V gene lost 4 bases and the J gene lost 5 bases, with 20 bases spanning the gap. This CDR3 comprises 15 residues. Germline CDR1 and CDR2: GTSNPN and SVGIG (reference sequence). CDR3: CAWTQLGWGGETQYF. The CDR3 nucleotides are TGTGCCTGGACCCAGTTGGGGTGGGGAGGCGAGACCCAGTACTTC.

V and J are TRBV19 and TRBJ1-5, with D perhaps TRBD1 (6 bases). V dropped 4 bases and J dropped 6 bases, with 19 bases sitting between them. Germline V lookup: CDR1 LNHDA, CDR2 SQIVND (reference sequence). The CDR3 runs 16 residues. DNA of the CDR3: TGTGCCAGTAGTACTAGGACAGACCCTTCGGGTCAGCCCCAGCATTTT. This encodes CASSTRTDPSGQPQHF.

The rearrangement links TRBV10-2 to TRBJ2-2; tentative D call: TRBD1 (5 bases). Germline lookup yields CDR1 WSHSY and CDR2 SAAADI. The CDR3 totals 15 residues. V was pared by 2 bases and J by 6 bases, with 13 bases between. CDR3 bases: TGCGCCAGCAGTGAGGAGCCCTGGGGCTCCGGGGAGCTGTTTTTT. It yields the protein CASSEEPWGSGELFF.

The chain is built from TRBV15 and TRBJ1-1, with D perhaps TRBD1 (6 bases). V was cut by 0 bases and J by 1 base, with 15 bases left in between. The CDR3 extends over 17 amino acids. Germline CDR1 and CDR2: LNHNV and YYDKDF (reference sequence). CDR3 DNA: TGTGCCACCAGCAGAGATAAGTTCGGACAGCCGAACACTGAAGCTTTCTTT. Translating it yields CATSRDKFGQPNTEAFF. The full variable domain, rest sourced from reference TRBV15 and TRBJ1-1, is DAMVIQNPRYQVTQFGKPVTLSCSQTLNHNVMYWYQQKSSQAPKLLFHYYDKDFNNEADTPDNFQSRRPNTSFCFLDIRSPGLGDTAMYLCATSRDKFGQPNTEAFFGQGTRLTVV.

V usage is TRBV27 and J usage is TRBJ1-1; D possibly corresponds to TRBD1 (6 bases). Trimming took 3 bases from V and 3 from J, leaving 14 bases between them. This CDR3 comprises 15 residues. Germline V CDR1 and CDR2: MNHEY, SMNVEV (reference sequence). The CDR3 nucleotides read TGTGCCAGCAGTTTGCGTGGGGGGCTGTACACTGAAGCTTTCTTT. Translated: CASSLRGGLYTEAFF.

The J gene is TRBJ1-4, the V gene TRBV9; D gene ambiguous. The CDR3 contains 14 residues. Germline lookup yields CDR1 SGDLS and CDR2 YYNGEE. The ends were cut back, 3 bases at V and 4 bases at J, with 10 bases in the middle. CDR3 loop: CASSDEPFNEKLFF. The CDR3 DNA reads as TGTGCCAGCAGCGATGAACCGTTTAATGAAAAACTGTTTTTT.

The chain employs TRBV5-1 and TRBJ1-1, with a tentative D call TRBD1 (5 bases). This CDR3 is 12 amino acids long. V lost 3 bases, J lost 7 bases, and 10 bases lay in between. Per the germline V gene, CDR1 is SGHRS and CDR2 is YFSETQ. CDR3 DNA sequence: TGCGCCAGCAGCTCCGGGGGGGATGAAGCTTTCTTT. This sequence encodes CASSSGGDEAFF. The whole variable domain, filled in from reference TRBV5-1 and TRBJ1-1, reads KAGVTQTPRYLIKTRGQQVTLSCSPISGHRSVSWYQQTPGQGLQFLFEYFSETQRNKGNFPGRFSGRQFSNSRSEMNVSTLELGDSALYLCASSSGGDEAFFGQGTRLTVV.

V and J are TRBV29-1 and TRBJ1-1; D ambiguous. The CDR3 sequence is 12 residues long. V gave up 5 bases and J gave up 4 bases, with 11 bases separating them. Germline V gene data show CDR1 as SQVTM and CDR2 as ANQGSEA. CDR3 sequence: CSVISGVTEAFF. CDR3 nucleotide sequence: TGCAGCGTTATAAGCGGGGTCACTGAAGCTTTCTTT.

The V gene is TRBV7-6, the J gene TRBJ2-3; 11 bases match TRBD2. In germline, CDR1 is SGHVS, CDR2 FNYEAQ. V shed 1 base and J 3 bases; nucleotides not matched to a gene: 0. CDR3 length: 15 residues. The CDR3 reads CASSLGLAGTDTQYF. The CDR3 DNA follows: TGTGCCAGCAGCTTAGGACTAGCGGGAACAGATACGCAGTATTTT.

This clone occurred once. The chain is built from TRBV19 and TRBJ1-2; D perhaps matches TRBD1 (6 bases). This CDR3 comprises 14 residues. V was cut by 3 bases and J by 0 bases, with 8 bases left in between. In germline, CDR1 is LNHDA, CDR2 SQIVND (reference sequence). CDR3 amino acids: CASSMEGANYGYTF. The CDR3 DNA reads as TGTGCCAGTAGTATGGAGGGGGCTAACTATGGCTACACCTTC.

V usage is TRBV5-1 and J usage is TRBJ1-1, with D possibly TRBD1 on 6 matching bases. The germline gives CDR1 SGHRS, CDR2 YFSETQ. The CDR3 runs 14 residues. Trimming stripped 4 bases from V and 0 bases from J, with 10 bases between. As DNA, the CDR3 is TGCGCCAGCAGCGCGGACAGACTGAACACTGAAGCTTTCTTT. As protein: CASSADRLNTEAFF.

The CDR3 DNA reads as TGTGCCAGCAGTTTGGGTCCGGGACAGGACACAGATACGCAGTATTTT. It codes for CASSLGPGQDTDTQYF. The V gene is TRBV28, the J gene TRBJ2-3, with 8 bases aligning to TRBD1. The CDR3 extends over 16 amino acids. CDR1 and CDR2 (germline): MDHEN, SYDVKM. V was pared by 3 bases and J by 2 bases, with 7 bases of the junction left unmatched.

V usage is TRBV11-2 and J usage is TRBJ2-7; a weak D match, TRBD1 (5 bases). Germline V gene sequence: CDR1 SGHAT, CDR2 FQNNGV. The CDR3 consists of 13 residues. V was shortened by 3 bases and J by 5 bases, with 11 bases between the two germline ends. The CDR3 sequence: CASSLAGSDEQYF. The CDR3 coding sequence is TGTGCCAGCAGCTTGGCAGGGTCGGACGAGCAGTACTTC. Based on the CDR3 plus reference TRBV11-2 and TRBJ2-7, the full variable domain is EAGVAQSPRYKIIEKRQSVAFWCNPISGHATLYWYQQILGQGPKLLIQFQNNGVVDDSQLPKDRFSAERLKGVDSTLKIQPAKLEDSAVYLCASSLAGSDEQYFGPGTRLTVT.

This clone was seen only once. The gene calls are TRBV6-1 and TRBJ2-2; D may be TRBD2 (6 bases). Trimming took 7 bases from V and 5 from J, leaving 11 bases between them. There are 13 residues in the CDR3. Per germline, CDR1 MNHNS and CDR2 SASEGT. The CDR3: CASNMLATGELFF. The DNA of the CDR3 is TGTGCCAGCAATATGCTAGCGACCGGGGAGCTGTTTTTT.

The J gene is TRBJ2-2, the V gene TRBV6-6; unclear D gene. Germline V lookup: CDR1 MNHNY, CDR2 SVGAGI (reference sequence). The CDR3 contains 14 residues. Trimming removed 6 bases at V and 2 bases at J, with 10 bases between. The CDR3 reads CASSVGRNTGELFF. The CDR3 DNA reads TGTGCCAGCAGCGTCGGCCGTAACACCGGGGAGCTGTTTTTT.